This TCR beta chain is from a study of shared clonotypes between healthy human individuals. Several immunoSEQ 96-well plates shared each subset's DNA, each plate a replicate. Each sorted subset replicate got 200 ng genomic DNA, approximately 27,000 genomes. The protocol was immunoSEQ multiplex PCR, while the TCRdb copy is restricted to in-frame clones and leaves out a portion. This sample has hundreds of thousands of clones, with 95% to 96% found just once. The CDR3 has 14 residues. Germline lookup yields CDR1 MDHEN and CDR2 SYDVKM. Trimming pared 10 bases from V and 1 base from J, leaving 17 bases between. CD45RO-negative CD8 cells positively selected for CCR7 made up the naive population, which excluded terminally differentiated effector memory CD45RA+ cells. There were no recent acute infections or vaccinations among the donors, who were healthy HIV-negative adults.

The sequencing sample was made of naive CD8+ T cells sorted from blood. The J gene is TRBJ2-7, the V gene TRBV28, with D hard to call. This clonotype was obtained from a woman under 40 in good health. This chain's CDR3 is CATKNWAVSYEQYF. The CDR3 DNA reads as TGTGCCACCAAAAACTGGGCGGTGTCCTACGAGCAGTACTTC.